This TCR beta chain was found in a study of radiotherapy plus CTLA-4 blockade in lung cancer. The trim removed 5 bases at V and 6 bases at J, leaving 10 bases unmatched. CDR1 is LNHDA, CDR2 SQIVND, per germline (reference sequence). The CDR3 has 15 amino acids. Using immunoSEQ multiplex PCR, the repertoire was profiled, and TCRdb retains in-frame clones only, with some absent. The table has roughly 100,000 clones, approximately 85% seen once. This material consisted of peripheral blood, taken from a patient treated with radiotherapy plus ipilimumab. This chain links TRBV19 with TRBJ2-7; 10 bases line up with TRBD1. This clonotype was obtained from a human donor with non-small cell lung cancer who had a partial response to radiotherapy plus ipilimumab. The DNA for the CDR3 is TGTGCCAGTAGTTCCCGGGGACAGGGGCCCGGCGAGCAGTACTTC. This sequence encodes CASSSRGQGPGEQYF.